The rows below give T cell receptor beta chains drawn from one sample of a study of cytomegalovirus exposure and HLA in healthy donors. Libraries were prepared by immunoSEQ multiplex PCR; TCRdb keeps only in-frame clonotypes and omits some of them. Found here are 150,000 to 200,000 clones, approximately 65% of them singletons; the top ten hold roughly 2.9%. The sequenced sample was PBMCs. All receptors derive from a man between 40 and 49 years old in good health and CMV-seronegative. Both conserved end residues are part of each CDR3. D genes are given only for firm matches. Clone size is not always given. Where it is, it says once, few, many or a class for expanded clones.

J gene,clone size,D gene,V gene,CDR3 DNA,CDR3 protein
TRBJ2-2,NA,TRBD1,TRBV29-1,TGCAGCGTTGCCCCGACAGGGGGGGGCGGGGAGCTGTTTTTT,CSVAPTGGGGELFF
TRBJ2-1,NA,TRBD2,TRBV7-9,TGTGCCAGCAGCTTAGCGGTAGCGGGCAATGAGCAGTTCTTC,CASSLAVAGNEQFF
TRBJ2-1,NA,TRBD2,TRBV19,TGTGCCAGTAGTATTGGGCGGACTAGCGGATACAATGAGCAGTTCTTC,CASSIGRTSGYNEQFF
TRBJ2-7,NA,NA,TRBV11-2,TGTGCCAGCAGCTTTGGACTTACCTACGAGCAGTACTTC,CASSFGLTYEQYF
TRBJ1-1,NA,NA,TRBV2,TGTGCCAGCCGGGCCGAGGGCCTCACTGAAGCTTTCTTT,CASRAEGLTEAFF
TRBJ2-7,NA,NA,TRBV30,TGTGCCTGGAGTGTGGGAGTTAGCTCCTACGAGCAGTACTTC,CAWSVGVSSYEQYF
TRBJ2-5,NA,TRBD2,TRBV7-2,TGTGCCAGCAGCTGGGGGGGGACGGATCAAGAGACCCAGTACTTC,CASSWGGTDQETQYF
TRBJ2-1,once,TRBD2,TRBV27,TGTGCCAGCAGTTTCGGGGTAGCGGGGGTTTTTGGATATGAGCAGTTCTTC,CASSFGVAGVFGYEQFF
TRBJ1-6,few,TRBD1,TRBV7-2,TGTGCCAGCAGCACCTACAGGGGAGGTGGTTCACCCCTCCACTTT,CASSTYRGGGSPLHF
TRBJ1-1,once,NA,TRBV12-5,TGTGCTAGTGGTTTGGGTGGAGCGCGGAACACTGAAGCTTTCTTT,CASGLGGARNTEAFF
TRBJ2-5,NA,TRBD1,TRBV9,TGTGCCAGCAGCGGGGGTCCAGGGGGCGGGGAGACCCAGTACTTC,CASSGGPGGGETQYF
TRBJ2-7,once,NA,TRBV30,TGTGCCTGGAGTGTTTTTAGTGCCTACGAGCAGTACTTC,CAWSVFSAYEQYF
TRBJ2-6,NA,TRBD1,TRBV5-8,TGTGCCAGCAGCCGGGACAGCTCTGGGGCCAACGTCCTGACTTTC,CASSRDSSGANVLTF
TRBJ1-3,NA,NA,TRBV7-2,TGTGCCAGCAGCTTATCTCAGGGAACTGGAAACACCATATATTTT,CASSLSQGTGNTIYF
TRBJ2-2,NA,NA,TRBV11-3,TGTGCCAGCAGCTTAGCTCGGGCCGGGGAGCTGTTTTTT,CASSLARAGELFF
TRBJ1-3,NA,NA,TRBV4-1,TGCGCCAGCAGCCAAGGACAAAGAAACACCATATATTTT,CASSQGQRNTIYF
TRBJ1-6,NA,NA,TRBV27,TGTGCCAGCAGTTTAGCGGGAGGAGGGGCAGATTCACCCCTCCACTTT,CASSLAGGGADSPLHF
TRBJ2-2,NA,TRBD2,TRBV9,TGTGCCAGCAGCGCAACTAGCGGGAGGACGAACACCGGGGAGCTGTTTTTT,CASSATSGRTNTGELFF
TRBJ1-2,NA,NA,TRBV16,TGTGCCAGCAGCCAAGATGCAGTCTATGGCTACACCTTC,CASSQDAVYGYTF
TRBJ2-7,few,NA,TRBV5-1,TGCGCCAGCAGCCCGCTTAGACAGGTAAACTACGAGCAGTACTTC,CASSPLRQVNYEQYF
TRBJ1-3,NA,NA,TRBV4-1,TGCGCCAGCAGCCAAGATACAGGGCCATTCTCTGGAAACACCATATATTTT,CASSQDTGPFSGNTIYF
TRBJ1-2,NA,TRBD1,TRBV6-5,TGTGCCAGCAGAGCCGACAGGGGGCAAGGCTACACCTTC,CASRADRGQGYTF
TRBJ2-7,NA,TRBD2,TRBV2,TGTGCCAGAGAGTATAACCGGGGGGGCGAGCAGTACTTC,CAREYNRGGEQYF
TRBJ2-7,NA,NA,TRBV5-4,TGTGCCAGCAGCTTGGAGACTTACAACGAGCAGTACTTC,CASSLETYNEQYF
TRBJ2-2,NA,TRBD2,TRBV27,TGTGCCAGCAGTTTTCAGCGGGACTTAGGGAACACCGGGGAGCTGTTTTTT,CASSFQRDLGNTGELFF
TRBJ1-1,NA,TRBD1,TRBV6-5,TGTGCCGGGGGCCGACAGGGCTCCACTGAAGCTTTCTTT,CAGGRQGSTEAFF
TRBJ1-4,NA,NA,TRBV6-6,TGTGCCAGCAGTTACTCGGAGGGGAATGAAAAACTGTTTTTT,CASSYSEGNEKLFF
TRBJ1-6,NA,NA,TRBV7-9,TGTGCCAGCAGCCAAGAGGCAGGGCCACCCCTCCACTTT,CASSQEAGPPLHF
TRBJ2-6,few,TRBD1,TRBV7-9,TGTGCCAGCAGCCCGAAGGGGGCAGGGACTGGGGCCAACGTCCTGACTTTC,CASSPKGAGTGANVLTF
TRBJ2-1,NA,TRBD2,TRBV5-4,TGTGCCAGTAGCTTGGTTCCCGGGACCGGGGGGATTGAGCAGTTCTTC,CASSLVPGTGGIEQFF
TRBJ2-5,NA,TRBD2,TRBV6-1,TGTGCCAGCCATCTAGCGGGGGGGCACGAGACCCAGTACTTC,CASHLAGGHETQYF
TRBJ2-7,NA,NA,TRBV6-5,TGTGCCAGCAGTTACCCCAGCTCCTACGAGCAGTACTTC,CASSYPSSYEQYF
TRBJ2-5,few,TRBD1,TRBV4-1,TGCGCCAGCAGCCAGCCGGGACAGGGGGAGACCCAGTACTTC,CASSQPGQGETQYF
TRBJ2-7,NA,TRBD2,TRBV7-2,TGTGCCAGCAGCTTTCGGACTAGCTCGTACGAGCAGTACTTC,CASSFRTSSYEQYF
TRBJ1-4,NA,TRBD1,TRBV27,TGTGCCAGCAGTTCGCCCGAGACAGGGAATGAAAAACTGTTTTTT,CASSSPETGNEKLFF
TRBJ2-2,few,TRBD2,TRBV5-4,TGTGCCAGCAGCTTGGCGGGGGGACGAACCGGGGAGCTGTTTTTT,CASSLAGGRTGELFF
TRBJ1-1,NA,TRBD1,TRBV6-6,TGTGCCAGCAGCCCTGGGACAGGACCGGCTGCTGAAGCTTTCTTT,CASSPGTGPAAEAFF
TRBJ2-5,NA,NA,TRBV10-2,TGCGCCAGCATTGAAGTAGCGGAACAAGAGACCCAGTACTTC,CASIEVAEQETQYF
TRBJ2-1,few,TRBD2,TRBV6-1,TGTGCCAGCAGTGATGGAGGACTAGGGCCAGAAGAGCAGTTCTTC,CASSDGGLGPEEQFF
TRBJ2-5,NA,TRBD2,TRBV6-1,TGTGCCAGCAGGCAATTTCTAGCGGCCCAAGAGACCCAGTACTTC,CASRQFLAAQETQYF
TRBJ2-1,NA,TRBD2,TRBV7-2,TGTGCCAGCAGCTTAGACGGCGGGAGCCCCTACAATGAGCAGTTCTTC,CASSLDGGSPYNEQFF
TRBJ1-4,few,NA,TRBV7-9,TGTTCCAGCAGCACATCCGGGACAAAGAATGAAAAACTGTTTTTT,CSSSTSGTKNEKLFF
TRBJ1-5,once,TRBD1,TRBV27,TGTGCCAGCAGTACTTATATTCCGGGACAGGGGGCCCCGAATCAGCCCCAGCATTTT,CASSTYIPGQGAPNQPQHF
TRBJ2-3,NA,NA,TRBV7-8,TGTGCCAGCAGCTCAGGATCGTTTACGCAGTATTTT,CASSSGSFTQYF
TRBJ2-3,NA,NA,TRBV7-8,TGTGCCAGCAGCTTAGAGAGAAAAGATACGCAGTATTTT,CASSLERKDTQYF
TRBJ1-6,NA,NA,TRBV5-1,TGCGCCAGCAGCTCAGGACAGAGTAATTCACCCCTCCACTTT,CASSSGQSNSPLHF
TRBJ2-1,few,TRBD1,TRBV19,TGTGCCAGTAGGGTCGACAGGGACGGCTACAATGAGCAGTTCTTC,CASRVDRDGYNEQFF
TRBJ1-1,NA,NA,TRBV6-1,TGTGCCAGCAGTGAGACAGCGTTGATCACTGAAGCTTTCTTT,CASSETALITEAFF
TRBJ1-2,NA,TRBD1,TRBV7-2,TGTGCCAGCAGCACAGGACAGGGGGGCGCTAACTATGGCTACACCTTC,CASSTGQGGANYGYTF
TRBJ2-1,NA,TRBD2,TRBV9,TGTGCCAGCAGCGATAATAGCGGGACCTACAATGAGCAGTTCTTC,CASSDNSGTYNEQFF
TRBJ1-3,NA,TRBD1,TRBV5-6,TGTGCCAGCAGCTTGGGTGGACAGGGTGAATACACCATATATTTT,CASSLGGQGEYTIYF
TRBJ2-2,NA,TRBD2,TRBV2,TGTGCCAGCAAACGGGAGGGGAACACCGGGGAGCTGTTTTTT,CASKREGNTGELFF
TRBJ2-3,few,TRBD2,TRBV19,TGTGCCAGTAGTAAGACTAGCGGGGGGGCGGGCAGCACAGATACGCAGTATTTT,CASSKTSGGAGSTDTQYF
TRBJ2-1,NA,TRBD2,TRBV5-8,TGTGCCAGCTCTCGACTAGCGGGAAACAATGAGCAGTTCTTC,CASSRLAGNNEQFF